This TCR beta chain was sequenced in a study of shared clonotypes between healthy human individuals. The junction had 8 bases not matched to a gene; V was cut back by 6 bases and J by 3 bases. The germline V gene has CDR1 MNHEY and CDR2 SVGAGI. The CDR3 is made up of 14 amino acids. Clones were read by immunoSEQ multiplex PCR, and TCRdb kept only the in-frame ones, dropping some. The sample has some 2,100,000 clones, nearly 97% seen once. The sequence came from a man younger than 35 in good health. The rearrangement links TRBV6-5 to TRBJ2-7; 7 nucleotides line up with TRBD1. Specimen: naive CD4+ T cells sorted from blood. Subset denoted: CD45RA+ positively selected. The CDR3 nucleotides are TGTGCCAGCAGCCGACCGGGACAGATCTACGAGCAGTACTTC. Amino acid sequence: CASSRPGQIYEQYF.